This T cell receptor (beta chain) derives from a study of cytomegalovirus exposure and HLA in healthy donors (dated by TCRdb to about 2017). For context, the study as a whole: According to a later analysis, one platform produced both the 110 or so validation repertoires and the roughly 640 repertoires of the first cohort. The study aimed to test whether cataloging public T cell receptors could reveal signatures of past pathogen exposure. Along with the approximately 700-subject first cohort, a separate validation cohort of over 90 different subjects was used. To predict cytomegalovirus infection status, the study brought together high-throughput TCR immunosequencing, statistical association of individual TCRs with disease status, and machine learning. The full study reports these points: Most TCR sequences were observed very rarely across donors, whereas some public TCRs were present in many individuals. The study gave a list of about 150 TCR beta chains associated with cytomegalovirus. In vitro tests confirmed that a few of the cytomegalovirus-associated TCR beta chains recognize cytomegalovirus antigens. The classifier was reported to diagnose cytomegalovirus status with high specificity and sensitivity in both the original and validation cohorts. The authors suggested that the approach could potentially be generalized to other disease states and immunological phenotypes. A later analysis had no HLA typing for the validation cohort, so co-occurrence there was scored across all 110 or so repertoires. Of the cluster scores, 85% to 95% were above 0 in a later analysis, which found that TCRs clustered in the first cohort also tended to co-occur in the 120 validation repertoires.

Separate from the roughly 650-subject first cohort, the validation cohort of around 130 subjects was the group to which the donors belonged. A note on this clone: What this receptor recognizes is not known. No base-level quality is on record; no much larger clone is a single base apart.

The library came from the immunoSEQ multiplex PCR assay. Regarding the original processing steps: To diagnose cytomegalovirus status from the catalog of TCR beta chain sequences, a statistical classification framework was built. TCRdb holds this immuneACCESS table with in-frame rearrangements only. Some clones are missing; in checked studies, unresolved V genes explain under half, and the rest has no known cause. The V and J calls and the clone size are those of that table, but D and trimming were determined from the DNA. This sample holds some 310,000 clones; 88% were observed only once. The ten top clones hold about 0.96% of the sample. V is pruned by 7 bases and J by 4 bases, leaving 4 bases of the junction without a gene match. From cysteine to phenylalanine, the CDR3 is 14 amino acids long. Only the CDR3 part of the read is kept: 42 bases, read in frame from the first base. From the germline V gene, CDR1 is KGHSH and CDR2 is LQKENI.

The receptor was isolated from a man under 40 in good health and CMV-seronegative. The sample taken for sequencing was PBMCs. The sequence is built from TRBV18 and TRBJ1-3, with 10 bases aligning to TRBD1. The CDR3 loop reads CASWDRGDGNTIYF. The DNA is as follows: TGTGCCAGCTGGGACAGGGGAGACGGAAACACCATATATTTT.